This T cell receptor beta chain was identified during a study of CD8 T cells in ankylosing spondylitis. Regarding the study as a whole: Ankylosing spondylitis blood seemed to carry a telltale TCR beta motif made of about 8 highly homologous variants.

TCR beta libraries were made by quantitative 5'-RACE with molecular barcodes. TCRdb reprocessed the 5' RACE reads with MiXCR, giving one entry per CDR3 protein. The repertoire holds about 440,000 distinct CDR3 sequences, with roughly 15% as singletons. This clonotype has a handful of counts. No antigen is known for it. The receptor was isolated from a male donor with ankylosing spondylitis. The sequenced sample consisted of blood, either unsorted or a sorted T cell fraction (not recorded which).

The CDR3 nucleotides are TGTGCCAGCAGCCAAGCGAACCCAGGAAGCACAGATACGCAGTATTTT. Encoded protein: CASSQANPGSTDTQYF. J is TRBJ2-3 and V is TRBV14; no clear D gene. This CDR3 region has 16 residues. Germline V gene data show CDR1 as SGHDN and CDR2 as FVKESK. The V gene lost 1 base and the J gene lost 0 bases, with 11 bases spanning the gap.